Listed below are T cell receptor beta chains from one sample, sequenced in a study of blood T cell repertoires in COVID-19. Generated by immunoSEQ multiplex PCR, the TCRdb table keeps only in-frame clones and is missing some. The sample has approximately 150,000 clones; 65% to 85% are singletons. The sequencing sample was made of PBMCs or T cells enriched from blood (not recorded which). The receptors were sampled from a man in his sixties or seventies who had been exposed to COVID-19. Each CDR3 is given with its conserved first and last residue. Each record gives: J gene, clone size, V gene, D gene, CDR3 protein, CDR3 DNA. A D gene is named only where the DNA matches it firmly. Size is omitted from some rows. Given values are once, few, many or a class for expanded clones.

>TRBJ2-7|.|TRBV11-2|TRBD1
CASSTGTGYEQYF
TGTGCCAGCAGCACCGGGACAGGCTACGAGCAGTACTTC
>TRBJ2-7|.|TRBV3-1/TRBV3-2|TRBD2
CASSQTRGGTEQYF
TGTGCCAGCAGCCAAACCCGGGGAGGGACCGAGCAGTACTTC
>TRBJ1-1|.|TRBV7-9|TRBD1
CASSLERDRNTEAFF
TGTGCCAGCAGCTTAGAAAGGGACAGGAACACTGAAGCTTTCTTT
>TRBJ2-3|.|TRBV5-1|TRBD1
CASSEGTGGPDTQYF
TGCGCCAGCAGCGAGGGGACAGGGGGCCCAGATACGCAGTATTTT
>TRBJ1-1|once|TRBV7-2|.
CASSLAGARTEAFF
TGTGCCAGCAGCTTAGCGGGGGCGCGGACTGAAGCTTTCTTT
>TRBJ2-7|.|TRBV9|TRBD1
CASSVGLGTGGHEQYF
TGTGCCAGCAGCGTTGGTTTAGGGACAGGGGGCCACGAGCAGTACTTC
>TRBJ2-2|.|TRBV7-2|.
CASSLGELTRTGELFF
TGTGCCAGCAGCTTAGGAGAACTGACGAGGACCGGGGAGCTGTTTTTT
>TRBJ1-4|.|TRBV14|.
CASSQVQGQEKLFF
TGTGCCAGCAGCCAAGTCCAGGGCCAGGAAAAACTGTTTTTT
>TRBJ1-1|few|TRBV7-2|.
CATSTDTRGTEAFF
TGTGCCACATCCACAGACACTAGAGGTACTGAAGCTTTCTTT
>TRBJ2-1|few|TRBV7-8|TRBD2
CASSPGRVQFNEQFF
TGTGCCAGCAGCCCGGGGAGGGTCCAATTTAATGAGCAGTTCTTC
>TRBJ2-7|.|TRBV4-3|.
CASSQDGQGEYEQYF
TGCGCCAGCAGCCAAGATGGGCAGGGCGAGTACGAGCAGTACTTC
>TRBJ1-4|.|TRBV6-5|TRBD1
CASSSGTANEKLFF
TGTGCCAGCAGTTCCGGGACAGCAAATGAAAAACTGTTTTTT
>TRBJ1-5|.|TRBV20-1|.
CSGGGIQPQHF
TGCAGTGGGGGGGGGATCCAGCCCCAGCATTTT
>TRBJ2-1|.|TRBV5-4|TRBD1
CASSLAWDRVRNEQFF
TGTGCCAGCAGCTTGGCATGGGACAGGGTTAGAAATGAGCAGTTCTTC
>TRBJ1-1|.|TRBV4-1|.
CASSQETRDTEAFF
TGCGCCAGCAGCCAAGAAACCCGGGACACTGAAGCTTTCTTT
>TRBJ1-3|.|TRBV2|.
CASSAQLGLPGNTIYF
TGTGCCAGCAGTGCCCAACTGGGACTGCCTGGAAACACCATATATTTT
>TRBJ1-1|many|TRBV19|.
CASNPGNTEAFF
TGTGCCAGTAATCCGGGGAACACTGAAGCTTTCTTT
>TRBJ1-3|.|TRBV6-4|TRBD1
CASSSDRGDTIYF
TGTGCCAGCAGTTCGGACAGGGGGGACACCATATATTTT
>TRBJ1-6|.|TRBV30|TRBD1
CAWRGSRGPRNSPLHF
TGTGCCTGGAGAGGTAGCAGGGGGCCGCGTAATTCACCCCTCCACTTT
>TRBJ1-1|.|TRBV5-4|TRBD1
CASSQGQVNTEAFF
TGTGCCAGCAGCCAGGGACAGGTGAACACTGAAGCTTTCTTT
>TRBJ2-2|.|TRBV2|TRBD2
CASRDKLAANTGELFF
TGTGCCAGCAGAGACAAACTAGCGGCGAACACCGGGGAGCTGTTTTTT
>TRBJ2-5|.|TRBV7-2|.
CASSWGSGGPFQETQYF
TGTGCCAGCAGCTGGGGTTCCGGGGGTCCTTTTCAAGAGACCCAGTACTTC
>TRBJ1-1|.|TRBV19|.
CASSMVPVGTEAFF
TGTGCCAGTAGTATGGTTCCGGTCGGCACTGAAGCTTTCTTT
>TRBJ2-3|.|TRBV5-1|.
CASSLTGRASTDTQYF
TGCGCCAGCAGCCTAACAGGGAGGGCAAGCACAGATACGCAGTATTTT
>TRBJ2-7|.|TRBV7-9|.
CASSYPRVGDLPYEQYF
TGTGCCAGCAGCTACCCCCGGGTGGGGGACTTACCCTACGAGCAGTACTTC
>TRBJ2-5|.|TRBV5-1|TRBD2
CASKRGLQETQYF
TGCGCCAGCAAGCGGGGACTCCAAGAGACCCAGTACTTC
>TRBJ2-3|.|TRBV6-5|TRBD2
CASSSAGGPTDTQYF
TGTGCCAGCAGTTCCGCGGGGGGCCCTACAGATACGCAGTATTTT
>TRBJ1-2|.|TRBV2|TRBD1
CASSEQGERYGYTF
TGTGCCAGCAGTGAACAGGGGGAACGCTATGGCTACACCTTC
>TRBJ1-2|.|TRBV19|.
CASNSGRTNYGYTF
TGTGCCAGTAATAGCGGCCGGACTAACTATGGCTACACCTTC